A single sample gave rise to the 10 T cell receptor beta chains below, sequenced in a study of shared clonotypes between healthy human individuals. Assay: immunoSEQ multiplex PCR; the TCRdb copy retains only in-frame clones and omits some. The sample includes 2.3 million or so clones, 85% to 95% of them seen just once. The source material was naive CD4+ T cells from PBMCs. This sample's subset: CD45RA+ positively selected. All receptors come from a man between 18 and 29 years old in good health. Some clones in this sample may be carry-over from other donors' samples.

The rearrangement joins TRBV6-5 to TRBJ2-3; D is uncertain. The length of the CDR3 is 13 residues. V lost 8 bases, J lost 1 base, and 10 bases lay in between. Germline V gene sequence: CDR1 MNHEY, CDR2 SVGAGI. The CDR3 loop is CASQMAGTDTQYF. The DNA of the CDR3 is TGTGCCAGCCAAATGGCGGGCACAGATACGCAGTATTTT.

In its sample, this clone was seen once. Other DNA sequences in this sample translate to the same CDR3. The CDR3 nucleotides read TGTGCCAGCAGTCTGAGGAGCGAGCAGTACTTC. It translates to CASSLRSEQYF. The J gene is TRBJ2-7, the V gene TRBV28; D uncertain. The CDR3 length is 11 residues. Trimming removed 5 bases from V and 6 bases from J, with 8 bases in between. CDR1 MDHEN and CDR2 SYDVKM come from the germline V gene.

A remark on this clone: Distinct nucleotide sequences in the sample also encode this CDR3. The chain carries TRBV2 and TRBJ2-5; D gene unclear. The ends were cut back, 2 bases at V and 2 bases at J, with 0 bases in the middle. The CDR3 runs to 11 residues. The germline gives CDR1 SNHLY, CDR2 FYNNEI. The DNA for the CDR3 is TGTGCCAGCAGTGAACAAGAGACCCAGTACTTC. Encoded protein: CASSEQETQYF.

For this clone: One end of the junction varies from germline; a read error may be responsible. V and J are TRBV5-6 and TRBJ2-5; TRBD1 matches at 10 bases. This CDR3 comprises 17 residues. Looked up from germline, CDR1 is SGHDT and CDR2 is YYEEEE. CDR3 protein: CASSSLTRDRGEKTQHF. The CDR3 DNA reads as TGTGCCAGCAGCTCACTGACCCGGGACAGGGGTGAAAAGACCCAGCACTTC.

The rearrangement joins TRBV6-1 to TRBJ1-2; maybe TRBD1 (5 bases). The ends were cut back, 0 bases at V and 2 bases at J, with 10 bases in the middle. Germline CDR1 and CDR2: MNHNS and SASEGT. The length of the CDR3 is 15 residues. In DNA form, the CDR3 reads TGTGCCAGCAGTGAAGCGCTCCAGGGAAACTATGGCTACACCTTC. This sequence encodes CASSEALQGNYGYTF.

In its sample, this clone was seen once. This chain links TRBV7-9 with TRBJ2-3, with D possibly TRBD2 on 6 matching bases. Germline-derived CDR1 and CDR2 are SEHNR and FQNEAQ (reference sequence). V was trimmed by 1 base and J by 0 bases, leaving 14 bases between them. The CDR3 totals 17 residues. The CDR3 sequence is CASSLGAGRPSTDTQYF. CDR3 nucleotide sequence: TGTGCCAGCAGCTTAGGGGCGGGGAGACCTAGCACAGATACGCAGTATTTT.

The chain employs TRBV4-1 and TRBJ1-2; 7 nucleotides match TRBD1. In germline, CDR1 is MGHRA, CDR2 YSYEKL. CDR3 length equals 13 residues. The junction had 2 bases not matched to a gene; V was cut back by 3 bases and J by 4 bases. CDR3 DNA: TGCGCCAGCAGCCAGGGACAGCTCTATGGCTACACCTTC. This codes for CASSQGQLYGYTF.

CDR3 sequence: CASSYLDRGSDEQYF. CDR3 bases: TGTGCCAGCAGTTATCTCGACAGGGGGTCTGACGAGCAGTACTTC. J is TRBJ2-7 and V is TRBV6-5, with 9 positions matching TRBD1. V lost 3 bases, J lost 5 bases, and 8 bases stayed unmatched. Germline V gene data show CDR1 as MNHEY and CDR2 as SVGAGI. This CDR3 is 15 amino acids long.

This sequence joins TRBV9 and TRBJ2-1; the match to TRBD1 covers 7 bases. The length of the CDR3 is 15 residues. V shed 3 bases and J 6 bases; nucleotides not matched to a gene: 9. Germline lookup yields CDR1 SGDLS and CDR2 YYNGEE. CDR3 in DNA: TGTGCCAGCAGCGCCCCAGACAGGGCGGGCAATGAGCAGTTCTTC. This translates into CASSAPDRAGNEQFF.

The chain joins TRBV27 to TRBJ2-7; 7 nucleotides align to TRBD2. The V gene end was trimmed by 2 bases and the J gene end by 3 bases; junction bases not matched to a gene: 4. This CDR3 has 14 amino acids. The V gene's germline CDR1 is MNHEY and CDR2 SMNVEV (reference sequence). DNA of the CDR3: TGTGCCAGCAGTTTAGCAGCGGGACGCTACGAGCAGTACTTC. It encodes CASSLAAGRYEQYF.